These T cell receptor beta chains were read from a single sample in a study of cytomegalovirus exposure and HLA in healthy donors. Clones were read by immunoSEQ multiplex PCR, and TCRdb kept only the in-frame ones, dropping some. The repertoire includes some 190,000 clones, around 79% of them detected once, and around 1.4% sits in the top ten. The sample consisted of PBMCs. These receptor sequences come from a woman aged 45-59 years in good health and CMV-seronegative. Each CDR3 is given with its conserved first and last residue. The D gene is left open where the match is weak. For some rows the clone size is stated as once, few or many, or as a class when expanded; others skip it.

j_call,clone_size,v_call,d_call,cdr3_aa,cdr3_nt
TRBJ1-2,few,TRBV6-6,NA,CASSYSTGILYGYTF,TGTGCCAGCAGTTACTCGACCGGGATACTCTATGGCTACACCTTC
TRBJ1-2,NA,TRBV7-9,TRBD1,CASSPQGGTAPYGYTF,TGTGCCAGCAGCCCCCAGGGCGGGACAGCCCCCTATGGCTACACCTTC
TRBJ2-1,NA,TRBV28,TRBD2,CASSLGSSGYNEQFF,TGTGCCAGCAGTTTAGGTTCTAGCGGATACAATGAGCAGTTCTTC
TRBJ2-2,NA,TRBV28,TRBD2,CASGLAGNTGELFF,TGTGCCAGCGGGTTAGCGGGAAACACCGGGGAGCTGTTTTTT
TRBJ1-2,once,TRBV28,NA,CASSFYAGNYGYTF,TGTGCCAGCAGTTTTTATGCAGGGAACTATGGCTACACCTTC
TRBJ1-5,NA,TRBV11-2,NA,CASSGSGDQPQHF,TGTGCCAGCAGCGGTTCAGGGGATCAGCCCCAGCATTTT
TRBJ2-7,NA,TRBV6-1,TRBD1,CASISQGDSYEQYF,TGTGCCAGCATCAGCCAGGGGGATTCCTACGAGCAGTACTTC
TRBJ1-1,NA,TRBV5-4,NA,CASSLAMRDTEAFF,TGTGCCAGCAGCTTGGCGATGAGGGACACTGAAGCTTTCTTT
TRBJ1-2,NA,TRBV9,TRBD1,CASSVVRGPTSGYTF,TGTGCCAGCAGCGTAGTCAGGGGGCCCACTTCTGGCTACACCTTC
TRBJ2-7,NA,TRBV5-6,TRBD1,CASSRAGQGDYEQYF,TGTGCCAGCAGCCGGGCGGGACAGGGGGACTACGAGCAGTACTTC
TRBJ1-2,NA,TRBV6-1,TRBD1,CASSAPGQGAPGYTF,TGTGCCAGCAGTGCTCCGGGACAGGGGGCGCCTGGCTACACCTTC
TRBJ2-7,NA,TRBV6-6,NA,CASSHGTEQYF,TGTGCCAGCAGTCACGGGACTGAGCAGTACTTC
TRBJ2-7,NA,TRBV5-1,TRBD1,CASSFSTGGVNEQYF,TGCGCCAGCAGCTTCTCGACAGGGGGGGTGAACGAGCAGTACTTC
TRBJ1-4,NA,TRBV7-9,NA,CASSLGGNEKLFF,TGTGCCAGCAGCTTAGGCGGCAATGAAAAACTGTTTTTT
TRBJ2-7,NA,TRBV27,TRBD2,CASISRGGGTSYEQYF,TGTGCCAGCATCAGCCGGGGGGGCGGGACCTCCTACGAGCAGTACTTC
TRBJ2-3,few,TRBV29-1,TRBD2,CSVGASGAGTQYF,TGCAGCGTTGGGGCTAGCGGGGCGGGGACGCAGTATTTT
TRBJ2-1,NA,TRBV6-6,NA,CASKPDGGNEQFF,TGTGCCAGCAAACCGGACGGGGGCAATGAGCAGTTCTTC
TRBJ2-5,NA,TRBV7-3,NA,CASSSGTLGSGETQYF,TGTGCCAGCAGTTCCGGGACACTCGGTTCGGGCGAGACCCAGTACTTC
TRBJ1-2,NA,TRBV19,NA,CASSIDRQFRNYGYTF,TGTGCCAGTAGTATAGATCGTCAGTTCCGAAACTATGGCTACACCTTC
TRBJ2-3,once,TRBV29-1,TRBD2,CSVEDGRVASGATDTQYF,TGCAGCGTTGAAGATGGGAGGGTGGCTAGCGGGGCCACAGATACGCAGTATTTT
TRBJ2-7,NA,TRBV28,TRBD1,CASLDRGLTYEQYF,TGTGCCAGTTTGGACAGGGGGTTGACCTACGAGCAGTACTTC
TRBJ2-5,NA,TRBV7-2,NA,CASSLRAGGPQETQYF,TGTGCCAGCAGCTTACGGGCGGGTGGTCCGCAAGAGACCCAGTACTTC
TRBJ2-5,NA,TRBV7-2,NA,CASSPRVAGETQYF,TGTGCCAGCAGCCCCCGGGTCGCTGGGGAGACCCAGTACTTC
TRBJ2-7,NA,TRBV5-1,TRBD1,CASSLAETGAYEQYF,TGCGCCAGCAGCTTGGCGGAGACAGGGGCCTACGAGCAGTACTTC
TRBJ2-7,once,TRBV4-1,NA,CASSSRVAHLSSYEQYF,TGCGCCAGCAGCTCCCGGGTGGCCCATTTAAGCTCCTACGAGCAGTACTTC
TRBJ2-3,NA,TRBV11-2,NA,CASSLTGTWTDTQYF,TGTGCCAGCAGCCTAACAGGGACGTGGACAGATACGCAGTATTTT
TRBJ2-2,few,TRBV21-1,NA,CASKGRVYTGELFF,TGTGCCAGCAAGGGGAGGGTTTACACCGGGGAGCTGTTTTTT
TRBJ1-1,NA,TRBV5-6,NA,CASSLMTRGTEAFF,TGTGCCAGCAGCTTGATGACCCGGGGCACTGAAGCTTTCTTT
TRBJ2-7,NA,TRBV2,NA,CASSTSGTHLYEQYF,TGTGCCAGCAGTACTTCCGGGACACACCTTTACGAGCAGTACTTC
TRBJ1-5,NA,TRBV19,TRBD1,CASSLTGGVTSNQPQHF,TGTGCCAGTAGTTTAACAGGGGGAGTCACCAGCAATCAGCCCCAGCATTTT
TRBJ2-5,NA,TRBV5-5,TRBD2,CASSSGLAGVETQYF,TGTGCCAGCAGCTCCGGACTAGCGGGAGTAGAGACCCAGTACTTC
TRBJ2-1,NA,TRBV5-1,TRBD2,CASSSRSGSSYNEQFF,TGCGCCAGCAGCTCACGTAGCGGGAGCTCCTACAATGAGCAGTTCTTC
TRBJ2-7,few,TRBV27,NA,CASSLLGQPYEQYF,TGTGCCAGCAGTTTGCTCGGACAGCCCTACGAGCAGTACTTC
TRBJ1-1,NA,TRBV9,NA,CASSVWSGDTEAFF,TGTGCCAGCAGCGTATGGTCAGGGGACACTGAAGCTTTCTTT
TRBJ1-4,NA,TRBV10-3,NA,CAISESVSTEKLFF,TGTGCCATCAGTGAGTCGGTATCTACTGAAAAACTGTTTTTT
TRBJ2-3,NA,TRBV7-2,NA,CASSFQVGTQYF,TGTGCCAGCAGCTTCCAGGTCGGTACGCAGTATTTT
TRBJ2-7,NA,TRBV6-1,TRBD1,CASSGAGTGLFPLYEQYF,TGTGCCAGCAGTGGAGCCGGGACAGGGTTATTCCCATTATACGAGCAGTACTTC
TRBJ1-3,NA,TRBV7-8,NA,CASSLGGGGNTIYF,TGTGCCAGCAGCTTGGGAGGGGGTGGAAACACCATATATTTT
TRBJ2-7,NA,TRBV19,TRBD1,CASARTGDYYEQYF,TGTGCCAGTGCTAGGACAGGGGACTACTACGAGCAGTACTTC
TRBJ2-1,NA,TRBV5-1,TRBD1,CASSLGTGKGEQFF,TGCGCCAGCAGCTTGGGGACAGGTAAAGGTGAGCAGTTCTTC
TRBJ1-3,NA,TRBV6-5,NA,CASRPIDSGNTIYF,TGTGCCAGCAGACCTATTGACTCTGGAAACACCATATATTTT
TRBJ1-2,NA,TRBV25-1,NA,CASSGLASPDYGYTF,TGTGCCAGCAGTGGGCTGGCCAGTCCCGACTATGGCTACACCTTC
TRBJ1-2,NA,TRBV27,TRBD1,CASSANRGRGYTF,TGTGCCAGCAGTGCCAACAGGGGTCGCGGCTACACCTTC
TRBJ2-1,NA,TRBV7-9,NA,CASSHSRTDNEQFF,TGTGCCAGCAGCCATTCTCGGACAGACAATGAGCAGTTCTTC
TRBJ2-2,few,TRBV30,NA,CAWEQNTGELFF,TGTGCCTGGGAACAGAACACCGGGGAGCTGTTTTTT